These 22 T cell receptor beta chains originate from one sample sequenced in a study of T cell responses to AZD1222 COVID-19 vaccine. This table comes from immunoSEQ multiplex PCR, and its TCRdb copy is limited to in-frame clones, with some not included. The table has 95,000 to 150,000 clones, about 89% seen once. The source material was peripheral blood, sampled on day 0 of AZD1222 vaccination. The receptors were sampled from an adult in good health.

CDR3 amino acids: CASSPGVLDTQYF. Here the CDR3 DNA reads TGTGCCAGCTCACCAGGGGTCCTAGATACGCAGTATTTT. The chain uses TRBV18 and TRBJ2-3; D is ambiguous. Trimming stripped 2 bases from V and 5 bases from J, with 8 bases between. The CDR3 sequence is 13 residues long. CDR1 and CDR2 from the germline V gene are KGHSH and LQKENI. The whole variable domain, filled in from reference TRBV18 and TRBJ2-3, reads NAGVMQNPRHLVRRRGQEARLRCSPMKGHSHVYWYRQLPEEGLKFMVYLQKENIIDESGMPKERFSAEFPKEGPSILRIQQVVRGDSAAYFCASSPGVLDTQYFGPGTRLTVL.

This clone was recorded once. The rearrangement uses TRBV25-1 and TRBJ1-1; possibly TRBD1 for D (5 bases). There are 18 residues in the CDR3. V lost 5 bases and J 0 bases, leaving 22 bases between the germline ends. Germline values: CDR1 MGHDK, CDR2 SYGVNS. This CDR3 is CASSSYPGRGFLNTEAFF. CDR3 sequence (DNA): TGTGCCAGCAGTTCTTACCCAGGGAGGGGCTTCCTGAACACTGAAGCTTTCTTT.

The J gene is TRBJ2-1, the V gene TRBV7-2; 8 positions match TRBD2. The CDR3 contains 14 residues. Trimming at V came to 7 bases and at J to 5 bases, leaving 7 bases not matched to a gene. In germline, CDR1 is SGHTA, CDR2 FQGNSA. As DNA, the CDR3 is TGTGCCAGCATCCCGGGACTAGGGAACAATGAGCAGTTCTTC. It codes for CASIPGLGNNEQFF.

The chain has TRBV3-1 (or the pseudogene TRBV3-2) and TRBJ1-2; the D gene is possibly TRBD1 (5 bases). CDR1 and CDR2 from the germline V gene are LGHDT and YNNKEL (reference sequence). CDR3 size: 15 residues. Trimming removed 1 base from V and 6 bases from J, with 15 bases in between. The CDR3 spells CASSQVRGLKDGYTF. CDR3 DNA sequence: TGTGCCAGCAGCCAAGTTCGGGGGTTGAAGGATGGCTACACCTTC.

The gene calls are TRBV4-3 and TRBJ2-1, with 14 bases lining up with TRBD2. Germline CDR1 is LGHNA and CDR2 is YSLEER. This CDR3 spans 16 amino acids. With 3 bases clipped from V and 7 bases from J, the junction kept 5 bases outside the gene matches. The CDR3 reads CASSHEGTSGRNEQFF. The CDR3 DNA reads as TGCGCCAGCAGCCACGAAGGGACTAGCGGGAGAAATGAGCAGTTCTTC.

The chain is built from TRBV2 and TRBJ1-6; D is uncertain. The CDR3 is 12 amino acids. The germline gives CDR1 SNHLY, CDR2 FYNNEI. Trimming removed 8 bases from V and 10 bases from J, with 12 bases in between. CDR3 region: CASANPSSPLHF. DNA of the CDR3: TGTGCCAGCGCCAACCCATCGTCACCCCTCCACTTT. The full variable domain, completed using reference TRBV2 and TRBJ1-6, is EPEVTQTPSHQVTQMGQEVILRCVPISNHLYFYWYRQILGQKVEFLVSFYNNEISEKSEIFDDQFSVERPDGSNFTLKIRSTKLEDSAMYFCASANPSSPLHFGNGTRLTVT.

V gene TRBV2 combines with J gene TRBJ2-1; D unresolved. This CDR3 spans 14 amino acids. The V end lost 8 bases, the J end lost 0 bases, and 11 bases lay between the germline ends. Germline values: CDR1 SNHLY, CDR2 FYNNEI. The CDR3 reads CASFAGSSYNEQFF. CDR3 DNA: TGTGCCAGCTTTGCCGGGTCCTCCTACAATGAGCAGTTCTTC.

V is TRBV18 and J is TRBJ2-2; 13 bases align to TRBD2. Germline-derived CDR1 and CDR2 are KGHSH and LQKENI. The CDR3 runs 18 residues. V shed 3 bases and J 6 bases; nucleotides not matched to a gene: 10. CDR3 loop: CASSPQGLAGAFAGELFF. The CDR3, as DNA: TGTGCCAGCTCACCTCAAGGACTAGCGGGAGCTTTCGCCGGGGAGCTGTTTTTT.

This clone has only a few counts. The chain combines TRBV27 with TRBJ2-7; possibly TRBD1 or TRBD2 for D (6 bases each). CDR3 length equals 16 residues. V was shortened by 0 bases and J by 3 bases, with 15 bases between the two germline ends. The germline V gene has CDR1 MNHEY and CDR2 SMNVEV (reference sequence). CDR3: CASSLSGGQTIYEQYF. In DNA form, the CDR3 reads TGTGCCAGCAGTTTATCTGGGGGGCAGACAATCTACGAGCAGTACTTC.

In DNA, the CDR3 is TGTGCCAGCAGTTACATCCAGGGTGCGGATTCACCCCTCCACTTT. As protein: CASSYIQGADSPLHF. This chain connects TRBV6-5 to TRBJ1-6, with D tentatively TRBD1 (5 bases). V was pared by 2 bases and J by 8 bases, with 13 bases between. Germline lookup yields CDR1 MNHEY and CDR2 SVGAGI. CDR3 length equals 15 residues.

J is TRBJ2-1 and V is TRBV27; possible D gene TRBD2, 6 bases. This CDR3 comprises 15 residues. V was shortened by 5 bases and J by 3 bases, with 14 bases between the two germline ends. Germline CDR1 reads MNHEY; CDR2 reads SMNVEV (reference sequence). Here the CDR3 reads CASSLNREIYNEQFF. DNA for the CDR3: TGTGCCAGCAGTCTGAACCGGGAGATCTACAATGAGCAGTTCTTC.

The table lists this clone with a few counts. The chain links TRBV6-5 to TRBJ2-7, with 8 bases aligning to TRBD2. The trim removed 8 bases at V and 2 bases at J, leaving 8 bases unmatched. CDR3 length equals 14 residues. The germline V gene encodes CDR1 MNHEY and CDR2 SVGAGI. CDR3 sequence reads: CASLPAGGTYEQYF. The CDR3 DNA follows: TGTGCCAGCCTCCCGGCGGGGGGCACCTACGAGCAGTACTTC.

The genes are TRBV5-8 and TRBJ1-1; D may be TRBD1 (6 bases). Trimming stripped 4 bases from V and 11 bases from J, with 12 bases between. The germline V gene has CDR1 SGHTS and CDR2 YDEGEE. The CDR3 covers 11 residues. The DNA for the CDR3 is TGTGCCAGCAGCCAACCAGGGGTCGCTTTCTTT. It codes for CASSQPGVAFF.

V and J are TRBV29-1 and TRBJ1-5, with 8 bases lining up with TRBD1. CDR1 SQVTM and CDR2 ANQGSEA come from the germline V gene. This CDR3 has 13 amino acids. V lost 2 bases to trimming and J lost 7 bases; unmatched junction nucleotides: 4. CDR3 DNA sequence: TGCAGCGTTGAACAGGGGGCTGGGCAGCCCCAGCATTTT. This sequence encodes CSVEQGAGQPQHF.

The gene calls are TRBV3-1 (or the pseudogene TRBV3-2) and TRBJ1-5; a possible D gene is TRBD1 (6 bases). The CDR3 length is 15 residues. In germline, CDR1 is LGHDT, CDR2 YNNKEL (reference sequence). The V gene lost 4 bases and the J gene lost 1 base, with 11 bases spanning the gap. CDR3 protein: CASSPQGLSNQPQHF. In DNA form, the CDR3 reads TGTGCCAGCAGCCCACAGGGTTTAAGCAATCAGCCCCAGCATTTT.

The chain carries TRBV6-6 and TRBJ2-7; 10 bases are a match to TRBD1. This CDR3 region has 13 residues. Germline CDR1 and CDR2: MNHNY and SVGAGI (reference sequence). The J segment lost 6 bases and the V segment lost 7 bases, leaving 6 bases of the junction unmatched. CDR3 sequence: CASTGTGVLEQYF. The CDR3 DNA follows: TGTGCCAGCACCGGGACAGGGGTCCTCGAGCAGTACTTC.

This chain connects TRBV4-3 to TRBJ1-2; D remains ambiguous. Trimming pared 0 bases from V and 8 bases from J, leaving 10 bases between. The CDR3 totals 13 residues. Germline V CDR1 and CDR2: LGHNA, YSLEER. CDR3 bases: TGCGCCAGCAGCCAAGAACGCGGGCGGGGCTACACCTTC. It encodes CASSQERGRGYTF.

The rearrangement joins TRBV5-4 to TRBJ1-1, with 10 nucleotides matching TRBD1. The V and J ends lost 4 bases and 4 bases, in that order; junction bases with no gene match: 10. Germline V gives CDR1 SGHNT, CDR2 YYREEE (reference sequence). The CDR3 is 16 amino acids. The CDR3 sequence: CASSPGQGGSGTEAFF. DNA for the CDR3: TGTGCCAGCAGCCCCGGACAGGGGGGATCGGGCACTGAAGCTTTCTTT. Using reference TRBV5-4 and TRBJ1-1 for the parts outside the CDR3, the full variable domain is ETGVTQSPTHLIKTRGQQVTLRCSSQSGHNTVSWYQQALGQGPQFIFQYYREEENGRGNFPPRFSGLQFPNYSSELNVNALELDDSALYLCASSPGQGGSGTEAFFGQGTRLTVV.

This chain joins TRBV3-1 (or the pseudogene TRBV3-2) and TRBJ2-5, with 7 bases fitting TRBD1. Germline V gives CDR1 LGHDT, CDR2 YNNKEL (reference sequence). The CDR3 has 14 residues. With 1 base clipped from V and 4 bases from J, the junction kept 3 bases outside the gene matches. CDR3 coding DNA: TGTGCCAGCAGCCAAGGTTGGACAGGAGAGACCCAGTACTTC. It codes for CASSQGWTGETQYF.

The chain combines TRBV12-3 or TRBV12-4 with TRBJ1-2, with D hard to call. CDR3 size: 12 residues. V lost 2 bases and J 3 bases, leaving 4 bases between the germline ends. The CDR3 loop reads CASSLFYYGYTF. CDR3 DNA sequence: TGTGCCAGCAGTTTATTTTACTATGGCTACACCTTC.

This clone came up once. This chain uses TRBV6-5 with TRBJ2-4; D possibly corresponds to TRBD2 (6 bases). The ends were cut back, 2 bases at V and 9 bases at J, with 8 bases in the middle. CDR1 and CDR2 (germline): MNHEY, SVGAGI. The CDR3 loop spans 12 amino acids. CDR3 loop: CASSYPGGIQYF. DNA of the CDR3: TGTGCCAGCAGTTACCCCGGGGGCATTCAGTACTTC.

This chain links TRBV19 with TRBJ1-5; D unresolved. Per the germline V gene, CDR1 is LNHDA and CDR2 is SQIVND (reference sequence). The length of the CDR3 is 15 residues. Trimming left V 1 base short and J 6 bases short, with 13 bases between. CDR3 sequence (DNA): TGTGCCAGTAGTATAGGAGGCGAAGGAGGTCAGCCCCAGCATTTT. This sequence encodes CASSIGGEGGQPQHF.